This TCR beta chain was documented in a study of T cells after yellow fever vaccination. In making TCR cDNA, 5'RACE template switching added a universal primer site and UMIs to it. MiXCR, applied by TCRdb to the 5' RACE reads, yields one record per CDR3 protein. This repertoire shows around 610,000 distinct CDR3 sequences, about 14% found once; its top ten account for over 11%. Points on this clonotype: Its antigen is not identified.

V lost 8 bases, J lost 4 bases, and 12 bases stayed unmatched. CDR1 is MNHEY, CDR2 SVGEGT, per germline. CDR3 length equals 15 residues. The study's findings and limits: It was a small share of clonotypes that appeared in both CD4 and CD8 compartments. Secondary responses were weaker yet peaked faster, day 5 versus 15.

Material: PBMCs, obtained on the day of the yellow fever booster vaccination. The receptor was isolated from a man younger than 40 who received the YFV17D yellow fever vaccine. The chain combines TRBV6-2 or TRBV6-3 with TRBJ2-7; TRBD1 matches at 9 bases. CDR3 amino acids: CASGKRTGVNYEQYF. The CDR3 region has the DNA TGTGCCAGCGGAAAGAGGACAGGGGTTAATTACGAGCAGTACTTC.